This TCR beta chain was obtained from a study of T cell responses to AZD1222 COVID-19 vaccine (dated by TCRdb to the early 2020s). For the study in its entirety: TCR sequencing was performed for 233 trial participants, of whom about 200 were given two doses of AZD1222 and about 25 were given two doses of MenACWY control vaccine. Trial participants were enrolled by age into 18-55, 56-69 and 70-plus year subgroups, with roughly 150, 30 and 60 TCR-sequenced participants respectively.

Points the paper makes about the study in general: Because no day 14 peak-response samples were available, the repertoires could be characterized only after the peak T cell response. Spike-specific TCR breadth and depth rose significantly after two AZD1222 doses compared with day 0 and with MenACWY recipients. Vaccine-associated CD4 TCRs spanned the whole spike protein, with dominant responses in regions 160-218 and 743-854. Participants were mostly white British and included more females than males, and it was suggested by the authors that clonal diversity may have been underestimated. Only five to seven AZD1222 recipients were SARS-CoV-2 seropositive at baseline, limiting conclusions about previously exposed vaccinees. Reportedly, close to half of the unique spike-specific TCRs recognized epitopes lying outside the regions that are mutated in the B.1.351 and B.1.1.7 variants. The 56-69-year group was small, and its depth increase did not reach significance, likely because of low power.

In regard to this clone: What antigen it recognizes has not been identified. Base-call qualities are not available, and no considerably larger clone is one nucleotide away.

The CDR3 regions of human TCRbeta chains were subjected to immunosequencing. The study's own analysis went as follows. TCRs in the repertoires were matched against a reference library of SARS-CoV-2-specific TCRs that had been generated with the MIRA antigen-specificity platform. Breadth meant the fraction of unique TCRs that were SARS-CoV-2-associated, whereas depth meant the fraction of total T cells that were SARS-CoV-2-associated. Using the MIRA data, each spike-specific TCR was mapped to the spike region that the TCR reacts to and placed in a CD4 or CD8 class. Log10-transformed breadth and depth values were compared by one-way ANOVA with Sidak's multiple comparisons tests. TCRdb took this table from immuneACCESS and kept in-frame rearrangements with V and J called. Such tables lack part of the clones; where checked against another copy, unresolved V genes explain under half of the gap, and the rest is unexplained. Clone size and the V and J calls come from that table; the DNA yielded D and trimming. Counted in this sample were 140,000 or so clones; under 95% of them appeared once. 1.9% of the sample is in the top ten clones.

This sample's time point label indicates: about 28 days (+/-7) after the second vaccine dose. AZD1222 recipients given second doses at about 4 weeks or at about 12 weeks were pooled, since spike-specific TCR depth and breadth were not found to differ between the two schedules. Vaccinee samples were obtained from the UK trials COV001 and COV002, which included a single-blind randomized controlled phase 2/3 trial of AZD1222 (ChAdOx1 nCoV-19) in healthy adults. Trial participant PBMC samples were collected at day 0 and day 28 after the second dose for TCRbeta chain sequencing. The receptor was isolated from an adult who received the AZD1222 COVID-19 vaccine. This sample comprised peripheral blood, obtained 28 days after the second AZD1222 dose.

The nucleotide sequence is TGTGCCAGTAGTAGCCAGTCAGTTAACTATGGCTACACCTTC. Its protein is CASSSQSVNYGYTF. The rearrangement joined TRBV19 to TRBJ1-2, with no reliable assignment of the D segment. CDR1 and CDR2 were assigned from the germline V gene (reference sequence) as LNHDA and SQIVND. The junction carries 10 bases between V and J, which are trimmed by 4 bases and 1 base respectively. The CDR3 holds 14 amino acids from the cysteine to the phenylalanine. The read is trimmed to its CDR3 DNA, 42 bases read in frame from base 1.